This T cell receptor (beta chain) was sequenced in a study of blood T cells in healthy people across ages. Donors gave 9 to 10 milliliters of peripheral blood apiece. There are a few counts of this clonotype. What it binds is unknown. A second PCR, run for roughly 6 to 11 cycles, used a sample-barcoded 5' primer plus a J-beta primer mix. MiXCR, applied by TCRdb to the 5' RACE reads, yields one record per CDR3 protein. The sample shows fewer than 2,000,000 distinct CDR3 sequences, around 40% of them seen only once. The CDR3 contains 15 residues. V shed 5 bases and J shed 1 base, with 9 bases lying between them. Germline V gene data show CDR1 as LNHNV and CDR2 as YYDKDF (reference sequence). Broader study findings: Naive T cell percentage and TCR beta diversity correlated strongly. Versus aged donors, long-lived donors had higher diversity and more naive CD4+ cells.

V usage is TRBV15 and J usage is TRBJ2-6; D gene unclear. The clonotype was recovered from a human donor in good health. The sequencing input was blood. CDR3 loop: CATSGGMSGANVLTF. The CDR3 region has the DNA TGTGCCACCAGCGGCGGAATGTCTGGGGCCAACGTCCTGACTTTC.